This entry lists 11 T cell receptor beta chains sequenced from one sample in a study of T cells in tumors after PD-1 blockade (dated by TCRdb to the late 2010s). In the paper's terms, the time point label means: before anti-PD-1 therapy. Library creation used the immunoSEQ multiplex PCR assay. What TCRdb holds here is the immuneACCESS table cut down to in-frame rearrangements. Part of the clones is not present; checked against another copy, under half of the missing clones reflect an unresolved V gene, and the others are unexplained. The sample table lists approximately 60,000 clones, roughly 75% of them with a count of one. Roughly an eighth of the sample is in the top ten clones. The sample here was PBMCs, taken before anti-PD-1 treatment. The receptors shown here come from a human donor with basal cell carcinoma.

The rearrangement joins TRBV10-3 to TRBJ1-1; D is uncertain. CDR3 size: 13 residues. V was pared by 10 bases and J by 5 bases, with 17 bases between. Germline V gives CDR1 ENHRY, CDR2 SYGVKD. CDR3 amino acids: CATSGEGRTEAFF. The CDR3 DNA sequence: TGTGCCACCTCCGGAGAAGGGAGGACTGAAGCTTTCTTT.

This clone has a single count. The V and J genes are TRBV9 and TRBJ1-1; weak D call: TRBD1 (5 bases). Trimming left V 4 bases short and J 7 bases short, with 14 bases between. The CDR3 runs 13 residues. Germline assignment: CDR1 SGDLS and CDR2 YYNGEE. The CDR3 reads CASSPPGGDEAFF. The CDR3 coding sequence is TGTGCCAGCAGCCCACCGGGGGGGGATGAAGCTTTCTTT.

The J gene is TRBJ2-3, the V gene TRBV7-9; 9 bases fit TRBD2. Germline CDR1 reads SEHNR; CDR2 reads FQNEAQ (reference sequence). With 0 bases clipped from V and 3 bases from J, the junction kept 4 bases outside the gene matches. This CDR3 is built from 16 residues. The CDR3 region has the DNA TGTGCCAGCAGCTTAGCCGGGAGCGGGAGGACAGATACGCAGTATTTT. Amino acids: CASSLAGSGRTDTQYF.

The chain joins TRBV11-3 to TRBJ2-1; D is unclear. Germline V gene sequence: CDR1 SGHNT, CDR2 YENEEA. The CDR3 length is 15 residues. With 2 bases removed from V and 0 bases from J, the gap between germline ends came to 8 bases. The CDR3 spells CASSLQHLSYNEQFF. The CDR3 nucleotides are TGTGCCAGCAGCTTACAGCACCTCTCCTACAATGAGCAGTTCTTC.

The chain recombines TRBV6-6 with TRBJ1-1; D is perhaps TRBD1 (6 bases). Trimming stripped 7 bases from V and 1 base from J, with 10 bases between. Germline assignment: CDR1 MNHNY and CDR2 SVGAGI (reference sequence). The CDR3 is 13 residues long. The CDR3 region has the DNA TGTGCCAGCACCCGGGACAAGAACACTGAAGCTTTCTTT. Translation gives CASTRDKNTEAFF.

The rearrangement links TRBV19 to TRBJ2-5; D might be TRBD1 (5 bases). The germline V gene encodes CDR1 LNHDA and CDR2 SQIVND (reference sequence). The CDR3 is made up of 14 amino acids. V gave up 10 bases and J gave up 2 bases, with 17 bases separating them. CDR3 in DNA: TGTGCCACCGCCCCGGAAAGGGGACAAGAGACCCAGTACTTC. This sequence encodes CATAPERGQETQYF. Variable domain in full (rest from reference TRBV19 and TRBJ2-5): DGGITQSPKYLFRKEGQNVTLSCEQNLNHDAMYWYRQDPGQGLRLIYYSQIVNDFQKGDIAEGYSVSREKKESFPLTVTSAQKNPTAFYLCATAPERGQETQYFGPGTRLLVL.

The chain links TRBV4-1 to TRBJ1-2, with 7 bases that match TRBD1. V gave up 1 base and J gave up 9 bases; unmatched junction bases: 11. The CDR3 extends over 15 amino acids. Per the germline V gene, CDR1 is MGHRA and CDR2 is YSYEKL. CDR3 sequence reads: CASSQAAGTEISYTF. As DNA, the CDR3 is TGCGCCAGCAGCCAAGCGGCCGGGACAGAAATTAGCTACACCTTC.

The V call is TRBV29-1, the J call TRBJ1-2; no reliable D call. Germline V CDR1 and CDR2: SQVTM, ANQGSEA. Trimming left V 0 bases short and J 2 bases short, with 1 base between. CDR3 length: 11 amino acids. The CDR3 reads CSVEENYGYTF. The CDR3 DNA reads as TGCAGCGTTGAAGAGAACTATGGCTACACCTTC.

This chain uses TRBV5-1 with TRBJ2-1; 9 nucleotides align to TRBD2. Trimming cost V 7 bases and J 4 bases; bases outside gene matches: 6. CDR1 SGHRS and CDR2 YFSETQ come from the germline V gene. This CDR3 comprises 14 residues. CDR3 sequence: CASGPLAGYNEQFF. For the CDR3, the DNA is TGCGCCAGCGGCCCCCTAGCGGGGTACAATGAGCAGTTCTTC.

This rearrangement joins TRBV7-8 to TRBJ1-3; no firm D call. Germline-derived CDR1 and CDR2 are SGHVS and FQNEAQ. The CDR3 spans 14 residues. Trimming stripped 1 base from V and 5 bases from J, with 9 bases between. The CDR3 region is CASSLGTARNTIYF. CDR3 sequence (DNA): TGTGCCAGCAGCTTAGGCACGGCTAGAAACACCATATATTTT.

The rearrangement joins TRBV4-1 to TRBJ1-5; 7 positions agree with TRBD1. This CDR3 comprises 14 residues. J lost 6 bases, V lost 0 bases, and 2 bases had no gene match. The germline V gene encodes CDR1 MGHRA and CDR2 YSYEKL. The DNA for the CDR3 is TGCGCCAGCAGCCAAGAGGGGACAGTTCAGCCCCAGCATTTT. Translated, it gives CASSQEGTVQPQHF.